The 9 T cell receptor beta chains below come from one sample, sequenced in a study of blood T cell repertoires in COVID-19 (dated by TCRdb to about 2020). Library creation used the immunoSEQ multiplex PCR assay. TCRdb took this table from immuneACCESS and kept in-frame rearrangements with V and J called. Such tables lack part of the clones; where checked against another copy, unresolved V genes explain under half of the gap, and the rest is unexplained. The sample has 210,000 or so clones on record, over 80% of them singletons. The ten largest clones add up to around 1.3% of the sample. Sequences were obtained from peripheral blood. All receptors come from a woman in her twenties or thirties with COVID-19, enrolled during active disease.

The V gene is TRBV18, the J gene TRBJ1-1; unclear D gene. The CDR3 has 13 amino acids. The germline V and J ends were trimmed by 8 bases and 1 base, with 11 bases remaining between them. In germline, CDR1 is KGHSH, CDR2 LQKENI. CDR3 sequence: CASHRRENTEAFF. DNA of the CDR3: TGTGCCAGCCATAGGCGGGAGAACACTGAAGCTTTCTTT.

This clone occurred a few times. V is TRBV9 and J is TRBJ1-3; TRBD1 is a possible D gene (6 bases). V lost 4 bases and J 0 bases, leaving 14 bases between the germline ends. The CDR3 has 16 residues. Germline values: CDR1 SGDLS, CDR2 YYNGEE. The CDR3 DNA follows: TGTGCCAGCAGCTATACAGGGACTAGCTCTGGAAACACCATATATTTT. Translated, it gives CASSYTGTSSGNTIYF.

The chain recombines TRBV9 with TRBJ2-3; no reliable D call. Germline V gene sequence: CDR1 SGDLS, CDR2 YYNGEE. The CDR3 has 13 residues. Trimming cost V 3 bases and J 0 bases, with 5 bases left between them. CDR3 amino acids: CASSASSTDTQYF. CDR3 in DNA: TGTGCCAGCAGCGCCTCTAGCACAGATACGCAGTATTTT.

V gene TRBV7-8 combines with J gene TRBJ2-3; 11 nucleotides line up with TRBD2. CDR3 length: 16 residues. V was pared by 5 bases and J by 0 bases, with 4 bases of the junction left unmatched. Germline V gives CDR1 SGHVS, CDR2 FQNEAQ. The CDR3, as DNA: TGTGCCAGCAGCCCTTTAGCGGGGGGGAGCACAGATACGCAGTATTTT. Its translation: CASSPLAGGSTDTQYF.

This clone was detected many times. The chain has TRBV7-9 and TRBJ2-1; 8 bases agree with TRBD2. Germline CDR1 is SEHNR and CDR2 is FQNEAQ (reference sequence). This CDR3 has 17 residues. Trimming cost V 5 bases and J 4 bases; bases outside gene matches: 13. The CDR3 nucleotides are TGTGCCAGCAGCCCTAGGCACAGCGGGAGCAAATACAATGAGCAGTTCTTC. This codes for CASSPRHSGSKYNEQFF.

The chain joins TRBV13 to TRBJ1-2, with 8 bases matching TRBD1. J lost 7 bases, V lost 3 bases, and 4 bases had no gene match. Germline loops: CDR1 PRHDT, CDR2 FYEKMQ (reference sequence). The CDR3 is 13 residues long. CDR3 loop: CASSLRDRFGYTF. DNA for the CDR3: TGTGCCAGCAGCTTGAGGGACAGGTTTGGCTACACCTTC.

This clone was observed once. CDR3 residues: CASSLGTGMNQPQHF. CDR3 DNA: TGTGCCAGCAGCTTAGGGACAGGGATGAATCAGCCCCAGCATTTT. The chain carries TRBV7-2 and TRBJ1-5, with 8 bases fitting TRBD1. Germline V lookup: CDR1 SGHTA, CDR2 FQGNSA. Germline trimming cut 1 base from V and 4 bases from J; bases unmatched to any gene: 3. This CDR3 is 15 amino acids long. The whole variable domain, filled in from reference TRBV7-2 and TRBJ1-5, reads GAGVSQSPSNKVTEKGKDVELRCDPISGHTALYWYRQSLGQGLEFLIYFQGNSAPDKSGLPSDRFSAERTGGSVSTLTIQRTQQEDSAVYLCASSLGTGMNQPQHFGDGTRLSIL.

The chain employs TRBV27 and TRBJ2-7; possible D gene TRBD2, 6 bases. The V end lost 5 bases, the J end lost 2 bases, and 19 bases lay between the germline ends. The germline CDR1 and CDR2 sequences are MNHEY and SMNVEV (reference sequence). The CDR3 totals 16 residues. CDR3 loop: CASSPPLAGTPYEQYF. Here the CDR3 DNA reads TGTGCCAGCAGTCCACCCTTGGCGGGAACCCCCTACGAGCAGTACTTC.

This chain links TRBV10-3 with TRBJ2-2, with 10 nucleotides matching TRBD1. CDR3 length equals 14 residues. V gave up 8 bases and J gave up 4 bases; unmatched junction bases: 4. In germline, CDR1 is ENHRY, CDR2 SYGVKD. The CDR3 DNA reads TGTGCCATCGGCGGGACAGGGGCCACCGGGGAGCTGTTTTTT. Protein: CAIGGTGATGELFF.